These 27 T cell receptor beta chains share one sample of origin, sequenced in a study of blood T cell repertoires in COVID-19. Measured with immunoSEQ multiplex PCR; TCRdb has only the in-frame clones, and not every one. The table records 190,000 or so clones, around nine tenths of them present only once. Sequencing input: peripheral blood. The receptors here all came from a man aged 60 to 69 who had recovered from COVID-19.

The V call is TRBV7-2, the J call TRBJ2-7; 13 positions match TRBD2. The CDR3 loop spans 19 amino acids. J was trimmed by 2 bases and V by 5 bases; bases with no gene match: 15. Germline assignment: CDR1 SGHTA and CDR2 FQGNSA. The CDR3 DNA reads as TGTGCCAGCAGCGGGGGAGGACTAGCGGGGGCCCTGCCCCCCTACGAGCAGTACTTC. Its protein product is CASSGGGLAGALPPYEQYF.

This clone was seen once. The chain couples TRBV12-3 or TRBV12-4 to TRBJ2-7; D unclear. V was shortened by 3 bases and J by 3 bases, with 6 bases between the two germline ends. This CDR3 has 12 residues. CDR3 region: CASSFGSYEQYF. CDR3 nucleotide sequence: TGTGCCAGCAGTTTTGGCAGCTACGAGCAGTACTTC.

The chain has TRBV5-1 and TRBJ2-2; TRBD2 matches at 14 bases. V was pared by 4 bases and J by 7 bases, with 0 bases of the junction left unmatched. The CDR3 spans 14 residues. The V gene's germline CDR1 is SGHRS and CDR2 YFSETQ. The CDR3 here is CASSGTSGSGELFF. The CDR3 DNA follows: TGCGCCAGCAGCGGGACTAGCGGGAGCGGGGAGCTGTTTTTT.

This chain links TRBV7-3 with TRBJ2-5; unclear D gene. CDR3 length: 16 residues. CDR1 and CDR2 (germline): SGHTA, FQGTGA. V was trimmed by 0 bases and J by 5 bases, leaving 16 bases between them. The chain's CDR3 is CASSLTARNPGETQYF. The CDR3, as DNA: TGTGCCAGCAGCTTAACGGCGAGGAACCCCGGGGAGACCCAGTACTTC.

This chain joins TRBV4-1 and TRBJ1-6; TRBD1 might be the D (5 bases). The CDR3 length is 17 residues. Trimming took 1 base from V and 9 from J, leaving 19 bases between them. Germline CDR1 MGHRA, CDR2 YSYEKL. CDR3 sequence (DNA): TGCGCCAGCAGCCAAGGGGGCAATGTGGACGTGGGTTCACCCCTCCACTTT. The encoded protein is CASSQGGNVDVGSPLHF.

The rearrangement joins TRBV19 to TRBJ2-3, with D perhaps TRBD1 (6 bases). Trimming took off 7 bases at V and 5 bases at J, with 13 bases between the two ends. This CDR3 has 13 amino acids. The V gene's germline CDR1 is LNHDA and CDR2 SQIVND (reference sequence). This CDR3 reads CASKDRVKDTQYF. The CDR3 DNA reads TGTGCCAGTAAGGACAGAGTCAAAGATACGCAGTATTTT. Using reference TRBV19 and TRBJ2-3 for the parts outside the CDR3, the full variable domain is DGGITQSPKYLFRKEGQNVTLSCEQNLNHDAMYWYRQDPGQGLRLIYYSQIVNDFQKGDIAEGYSVSREKKESFPLTVTSAQKNPTAFYLCASKDRVKDTQYFGPGTRLTVL.

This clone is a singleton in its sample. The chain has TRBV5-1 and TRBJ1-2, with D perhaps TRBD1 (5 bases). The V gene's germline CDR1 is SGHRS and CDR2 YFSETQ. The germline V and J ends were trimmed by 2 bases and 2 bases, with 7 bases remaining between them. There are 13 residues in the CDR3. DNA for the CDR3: TGCGCCAGCAGCTTACAGGAGAACTATGGCTACACCTTC. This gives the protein CASSLQENYGYTF.

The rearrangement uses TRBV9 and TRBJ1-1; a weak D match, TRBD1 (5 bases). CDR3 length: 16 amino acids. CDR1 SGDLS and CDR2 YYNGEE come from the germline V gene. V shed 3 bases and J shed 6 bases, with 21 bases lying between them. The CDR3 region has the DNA TGTGCCAGCAGCGCGCTTACGCAGGGTCTCGACGCTGAAGCTTTCTTT. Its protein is CASSALTQGLDAEAFF.

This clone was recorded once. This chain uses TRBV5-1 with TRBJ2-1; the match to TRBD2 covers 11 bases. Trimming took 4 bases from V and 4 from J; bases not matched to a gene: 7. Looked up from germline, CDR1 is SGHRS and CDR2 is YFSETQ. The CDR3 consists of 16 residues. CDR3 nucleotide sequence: TGCGCCAGCAGCCCGGGACTAGCGGACCCGTACAATGAGCAGTTCTTC. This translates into CASSPGLADPYNEQFF.

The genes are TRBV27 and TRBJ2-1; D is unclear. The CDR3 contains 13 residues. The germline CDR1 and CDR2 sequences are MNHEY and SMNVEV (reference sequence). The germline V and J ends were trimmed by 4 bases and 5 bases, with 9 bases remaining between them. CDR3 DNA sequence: TGTGCCAGCAGTTCCCGCGGCCACAATGAGCAGTTCTTC. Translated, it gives CASSSRGHNEQFF.

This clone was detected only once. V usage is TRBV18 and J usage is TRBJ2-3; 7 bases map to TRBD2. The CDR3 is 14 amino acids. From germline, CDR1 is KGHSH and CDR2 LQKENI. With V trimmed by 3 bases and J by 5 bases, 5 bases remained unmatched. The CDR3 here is CASSPQRGGDTQYF. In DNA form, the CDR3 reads TGTGCCAGCTCACCTCAGCGGGGCGGAGATACGCAGTATTTT.

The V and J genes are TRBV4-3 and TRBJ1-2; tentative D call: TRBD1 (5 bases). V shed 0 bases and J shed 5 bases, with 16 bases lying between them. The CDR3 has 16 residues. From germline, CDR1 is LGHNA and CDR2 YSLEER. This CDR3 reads CASSQDFGGVRYGYTF. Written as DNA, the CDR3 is TGCGCCAGCAGCCAAGATTTTGGGGGGGTGCGGTATGGCTACACCTTC.

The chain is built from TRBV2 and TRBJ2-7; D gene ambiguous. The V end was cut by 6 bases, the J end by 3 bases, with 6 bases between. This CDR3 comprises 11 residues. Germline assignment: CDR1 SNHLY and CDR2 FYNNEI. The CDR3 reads CASRRYYEQYF. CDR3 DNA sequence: TGTGCCAGCAGGCGGTACTACGAGCAGTACTTC.

The CDR3 DNA sequence: TGTGCCAGCAGCGCAAATCGACAGGGAAAAAACACTGAAGCTTTCTTT. It encodes CASSANRQGKNTEAFF. The chain has TRBV9 and TRBJ1-1, with 7 positions matching TRBD1. J gave up 2 bases and V 3 bases, and 10 bases lay outside the gene matches. Germline V gives CDR1 SGDLS, CDR2 YYNGEE. The CDR3 runs 16 residues.

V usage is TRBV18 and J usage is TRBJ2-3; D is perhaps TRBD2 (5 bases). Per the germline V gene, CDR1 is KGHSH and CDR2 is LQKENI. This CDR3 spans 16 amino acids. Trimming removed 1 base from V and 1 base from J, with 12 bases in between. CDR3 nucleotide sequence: TGTGCCAGCTCACCACAAACTCTAGCAGGCACAGATACGCAGTATTTT. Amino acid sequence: CASSPQTLAGTDTQYF.

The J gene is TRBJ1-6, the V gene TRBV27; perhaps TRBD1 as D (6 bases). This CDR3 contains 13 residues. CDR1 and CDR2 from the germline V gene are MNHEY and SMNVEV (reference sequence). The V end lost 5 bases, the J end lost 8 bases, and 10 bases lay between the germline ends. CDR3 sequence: CASSHRVYSPLHF. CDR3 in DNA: TGTGCCAGCAGTCACAGGGTATATTCACCCCTCCACTTT.

The CDR3 sequence is CASSYPRGKQYF. CDR3 DNA: TGTGCCAGCAGTTACCCCAGGGGAAAGCAGTACTTC. V gene TRBV6-2 or TRBV6-3 combines with J gene TRBJ2-7, with a weak D call TRBD1 (6 bases). The V and J ends lost 2 bases and 8 bases respectively, with 10 bases between them. The CDR3 has 12 residues. Germline V gene sequence: CDR1 MNHEY, CDR2 SVGEGT.

The CDR3 DNA sequence: TGTGCCACCAGTTCTCTAGCAGAGACCGGGGAGCTGTTTTTT. Translating it yields CATSSLAETGELFF. The chain is built from TRBV24-1 and TRBJ2-2, with D tentatively TRBD2 (5 bases). The CDR3 sequence is 14 residues long. Looked up from germline, CDR1 is KGHDR and CDR2 is SFDVKD. Trimming left V 6 bases short and J 5 bases short, with 12 bases between.

The CDR3 loop reads CASISDREIVGYTF. The CDR3, as DNA: TGTGCCAGCATAAGTGACAGGGAGATTGTTGGCTACACCTTC. The chain recombines TRBV18 with TRBJ1-2; TRBD1 matches at 7 bases. The ends lost 8 bases at V and 7 bases at J; junction bases unmatched: 13. Germline CDR1 reads KGHSH; CDR2 reads LQKENI. This CDR3 is 14 amino acids long.

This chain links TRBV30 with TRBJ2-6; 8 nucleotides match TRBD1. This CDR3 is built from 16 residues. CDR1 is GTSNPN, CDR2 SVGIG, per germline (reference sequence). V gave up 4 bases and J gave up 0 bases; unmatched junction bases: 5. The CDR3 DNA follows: TGTGCCTGGACGGGACAGGTCCCCTCTGGGGCCAACGTCCTGACTTTC. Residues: CAWTGQVPSGANVLTF.

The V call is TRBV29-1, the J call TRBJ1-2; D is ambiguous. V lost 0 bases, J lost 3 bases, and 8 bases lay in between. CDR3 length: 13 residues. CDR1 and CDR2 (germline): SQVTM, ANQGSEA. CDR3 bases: TGCAGCGTTGAAGAGATTGGCTACTATGGCTACACCTTC. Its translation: CSVEEIGYYGYTF.

The CDR3 is CASSPQRQRQETQYF. CDR3 nucleotides: TGTGCCAGCTCACCCCAGAGACAGCGTCAAGAGACCCAGTACTTC. The V and J genes are TRBV18 and TRBJ2-5, with a possible D match to TRBD1 (5 bases). V was shortened by 3 bases and J by 2 bases, with 13 bases between the two germline ends. CDR3 size: 15 residues. CDR1 and CDR2 from the germline V gene are KGHSH and LQKENI.

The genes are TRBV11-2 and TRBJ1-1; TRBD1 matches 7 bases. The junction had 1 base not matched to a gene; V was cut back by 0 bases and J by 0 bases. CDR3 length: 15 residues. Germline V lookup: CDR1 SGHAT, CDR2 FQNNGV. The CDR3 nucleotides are TGTGCCAGCAGCTTAGAGGACAGGATGAACACTGAAGCTTTCTTT. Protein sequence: CASSLEDRMNTEAFF. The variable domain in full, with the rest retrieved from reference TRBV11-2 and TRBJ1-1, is EAGVAQSPRYKIIEKRQSVAFWCNPISGHATLYWYQQILGQGPKLLIQFQNNGVVDDSQLPKDRFSAERLKGVDSTLKIQPAKLEDSAVYLCASSLEDRMNTEAFFGQGTRLTVV.

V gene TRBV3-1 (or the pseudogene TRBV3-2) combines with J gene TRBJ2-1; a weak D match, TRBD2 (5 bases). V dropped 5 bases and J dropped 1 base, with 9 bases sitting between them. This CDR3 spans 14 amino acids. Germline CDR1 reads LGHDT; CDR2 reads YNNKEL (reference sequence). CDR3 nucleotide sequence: TGTGCCAGCAGCGCAAGGGAGTCCTACAATGAGCAGTTCTTC. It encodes CASSARESYNEQFF.

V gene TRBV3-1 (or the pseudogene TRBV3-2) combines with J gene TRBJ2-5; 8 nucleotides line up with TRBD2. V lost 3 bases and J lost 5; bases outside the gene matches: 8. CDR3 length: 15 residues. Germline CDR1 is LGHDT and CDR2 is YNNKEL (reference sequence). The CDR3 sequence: CASSQDGLAGETQYF. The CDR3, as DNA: TGTGCCAGCAGCCAGGACGGACTAGCTGGGGAGACCCAGTACTTC.

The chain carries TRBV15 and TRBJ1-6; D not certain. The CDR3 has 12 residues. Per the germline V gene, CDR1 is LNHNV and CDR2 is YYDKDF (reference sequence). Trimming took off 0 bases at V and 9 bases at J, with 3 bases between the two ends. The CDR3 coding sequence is TGTGCCACCAGCAGAGAGAGTTCACCCCTCCACTTT. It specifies CATSRESSPLHF.

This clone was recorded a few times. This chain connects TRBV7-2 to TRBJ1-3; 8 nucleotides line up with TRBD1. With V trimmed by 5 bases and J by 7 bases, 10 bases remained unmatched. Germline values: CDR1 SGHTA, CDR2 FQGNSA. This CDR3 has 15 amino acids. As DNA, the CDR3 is TGTGCCAGCAGCCGCTCTGGACAGGGAGCGAACACCATATATTTT. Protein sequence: CASSRSGQGANTIYF.